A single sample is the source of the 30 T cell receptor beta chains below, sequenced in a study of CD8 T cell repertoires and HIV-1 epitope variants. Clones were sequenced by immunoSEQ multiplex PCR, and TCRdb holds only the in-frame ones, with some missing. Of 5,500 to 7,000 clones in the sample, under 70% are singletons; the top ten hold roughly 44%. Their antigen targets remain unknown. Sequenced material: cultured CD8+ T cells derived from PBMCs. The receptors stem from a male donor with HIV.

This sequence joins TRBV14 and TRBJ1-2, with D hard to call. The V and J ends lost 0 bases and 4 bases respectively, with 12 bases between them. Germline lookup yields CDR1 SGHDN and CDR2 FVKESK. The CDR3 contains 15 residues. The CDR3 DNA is TGTGCCAGCAGCCAAGACCACGGGAGCGGCTATGGCTACACCTTC. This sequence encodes CASSQDHGSGYGYTF.

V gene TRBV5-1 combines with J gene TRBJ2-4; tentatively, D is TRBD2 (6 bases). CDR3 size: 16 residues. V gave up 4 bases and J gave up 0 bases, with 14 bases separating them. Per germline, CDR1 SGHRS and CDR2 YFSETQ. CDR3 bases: TGCGCCAGCAGCATCGGGACTGCGGCAGCCAAAAACATTCAGTACTTC. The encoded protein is CASSIGTAAAKNIQYF. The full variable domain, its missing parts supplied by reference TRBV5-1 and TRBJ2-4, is KAGVTQTPRYLIKTRGQQVTLSCSPISGHRSVSWYQQTPGQGLQFLFEYFSETQRNKGNFPGRFSGRQFSNSRSEMNVSTLELGDSALYLCASSIGTAAAKNIQYFGAGTRLSVL.

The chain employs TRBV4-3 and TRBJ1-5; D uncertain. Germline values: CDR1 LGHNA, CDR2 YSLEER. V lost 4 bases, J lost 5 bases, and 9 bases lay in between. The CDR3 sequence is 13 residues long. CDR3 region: CASSPDGYQPQHF. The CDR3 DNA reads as TGCGCCAGCAGCCCGGACGGCTATCAGCCCCAGCATTTT.

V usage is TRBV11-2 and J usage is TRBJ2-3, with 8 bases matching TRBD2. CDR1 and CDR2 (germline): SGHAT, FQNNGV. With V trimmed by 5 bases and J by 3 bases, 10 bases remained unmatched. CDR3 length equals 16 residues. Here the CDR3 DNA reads TGTGCCAGCAGCCCCCGAGAAGCGGGAGAGACAGATACGCAGTATTTT. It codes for CASSPREAGETDTQYF.

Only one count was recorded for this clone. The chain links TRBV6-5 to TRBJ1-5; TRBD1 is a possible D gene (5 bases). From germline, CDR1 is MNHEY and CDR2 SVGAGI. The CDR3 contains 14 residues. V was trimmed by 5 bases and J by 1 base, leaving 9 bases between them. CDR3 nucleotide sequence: TGTGCCAGCAGTCTCGGGGGGAGCAATCAGCCCCAGCATTTT. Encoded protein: CASSLGGSNQPQHF.

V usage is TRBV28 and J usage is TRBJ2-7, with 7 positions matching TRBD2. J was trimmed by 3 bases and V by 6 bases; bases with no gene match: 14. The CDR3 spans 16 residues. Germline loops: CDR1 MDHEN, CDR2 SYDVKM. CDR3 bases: TGTGCCAGCAGCCCGAGCTCCGGGAGGTCCTACTACGAGCAGTACTTC. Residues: CASSPSSGRSYYEQYF.

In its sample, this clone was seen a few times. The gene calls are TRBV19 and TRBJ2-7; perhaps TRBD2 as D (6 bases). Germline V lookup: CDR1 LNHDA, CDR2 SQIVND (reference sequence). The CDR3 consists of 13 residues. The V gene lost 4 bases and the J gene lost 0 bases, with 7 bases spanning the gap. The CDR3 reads CASSTSVSYEQYF. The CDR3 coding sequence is TGTGCCAGTAGTACTAGCGTCTCCTACGAGCAGTACTTC.

CDR3 sequence (DNA): TGTGCCAGCAGTTACTCTGAAGGGGGCACTGAAGCTTTCTTT. It encodes CASSYSEGGTEAFF. The genes are TRBV6-6 and TRBJ1-1; D might be TRBD1 (6 bases). V gave up 0 bases and J gave up 4 bases, with 9 bases separating them. From germline, CDR1 is MNHNY and CDR2 SVGAGI (reference sequence). This CDR3 has 14 amino acids.

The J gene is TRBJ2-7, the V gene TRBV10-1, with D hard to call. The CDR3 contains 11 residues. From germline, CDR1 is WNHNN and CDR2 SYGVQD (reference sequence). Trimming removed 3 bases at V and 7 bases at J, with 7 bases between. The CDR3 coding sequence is TGCGCCAGCAGTGATTTCGGAGAGCAGTACTTC. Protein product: CASSDFGEQYF.

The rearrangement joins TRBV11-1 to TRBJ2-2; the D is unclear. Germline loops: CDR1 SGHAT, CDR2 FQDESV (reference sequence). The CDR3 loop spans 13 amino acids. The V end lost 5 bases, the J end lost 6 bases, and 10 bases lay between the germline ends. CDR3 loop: CASSPQSAGELFF. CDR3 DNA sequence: TGTGCCAGCAGCCCCCAGTCAGCCGGGGAGCTGTTTTTT.

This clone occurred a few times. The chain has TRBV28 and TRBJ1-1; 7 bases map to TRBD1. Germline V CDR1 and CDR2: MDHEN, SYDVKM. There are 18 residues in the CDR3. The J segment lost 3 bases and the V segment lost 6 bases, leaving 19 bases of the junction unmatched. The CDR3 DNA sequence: TGTGCCAGCAGAGACCCCAAGACAGGGCTTATTGCCCACACTGAAGCTTTCTTT. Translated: CASRDPKTGLIAHTEAFF.

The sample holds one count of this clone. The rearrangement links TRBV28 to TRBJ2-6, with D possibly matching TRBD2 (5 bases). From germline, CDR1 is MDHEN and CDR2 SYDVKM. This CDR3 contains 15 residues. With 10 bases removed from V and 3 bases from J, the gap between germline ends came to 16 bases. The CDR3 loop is CATGDFALGANVLTF. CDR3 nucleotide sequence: TGTGCCACCGGGGATTTCGCTCTTGGGGCCAACGTCCTGACTTTC.

The CDR3 sequence is CATSGPETTGNTIYF. The CDR3 DNA reads as TGTGCCACCAGTGGGCCCGAAACGACTGGAAACACCATATATTTT. This chain uses TRBV7-6 with TRBJ1-3; D unclear. CDR1 is SGHVS and CDR2 is FNYEAQ in the germline V gene. The V end lost 10 bases, the J end lost 2 bases, and 18 bases lay between the germline ends. This CDR3 is built from 15 residues.

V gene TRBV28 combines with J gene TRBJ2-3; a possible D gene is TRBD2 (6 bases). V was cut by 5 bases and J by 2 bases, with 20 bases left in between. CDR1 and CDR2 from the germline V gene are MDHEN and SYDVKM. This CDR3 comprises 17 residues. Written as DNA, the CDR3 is TGTGCCAGCAGTCGCCCGCCCCCGCGGGGCGACACAGATACGCAGTATTTT. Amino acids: CASSRPPPRGDTDTQYF.

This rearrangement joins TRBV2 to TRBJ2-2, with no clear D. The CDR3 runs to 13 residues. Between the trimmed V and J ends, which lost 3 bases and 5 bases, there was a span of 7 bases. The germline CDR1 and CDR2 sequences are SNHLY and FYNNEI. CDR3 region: CASSEDATGELFF. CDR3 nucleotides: TGTGCCAGCAGTGAGGATGCGACCGGGGAGCTGTTTTTT.

Written as DNA, the CDR3 is TGTGCCAGCAGCGATGGAAACTACAATGAGCAGTTCTTC. Translation gives CASSDGNYNEQFF. The V call is TRBV7-2, the J call TRBJ2-1; unclear D gene. Trimming removed 5 bases from V and 3 bases from J, with 8 bases in between. Germline loops: CDR1 SGHTA, CDR2 FQGNSA. The CDR3 runs to 13 residues.

The CDR3 reads CASSSKREEVTGELFF. For the CDR3, the DNA is TGTGCCAGCAGTTCTAAGCGGGAGGAGGTGACCGGGGAGCTGTTTTTT. The chain joins TRBV6-5 to TRBJ2-2, with 9 bases matching TRBD2. Germline CDR1 MNHEY, CDR2 SVGAGI. This CDR3 region has 16 residues. V trimming: 4 bases; J trimming: 5 bases; junction bases outside the gene matches: 8.

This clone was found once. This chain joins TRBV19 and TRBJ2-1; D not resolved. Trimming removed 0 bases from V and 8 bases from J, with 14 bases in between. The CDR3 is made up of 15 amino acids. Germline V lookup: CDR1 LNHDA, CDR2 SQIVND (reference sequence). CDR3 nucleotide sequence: TGTGCCAGTAGTATAGATCTAGGCCTAAGGGATGAGCAGTTCTTC. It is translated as CASSIDLGLRDEQFF.

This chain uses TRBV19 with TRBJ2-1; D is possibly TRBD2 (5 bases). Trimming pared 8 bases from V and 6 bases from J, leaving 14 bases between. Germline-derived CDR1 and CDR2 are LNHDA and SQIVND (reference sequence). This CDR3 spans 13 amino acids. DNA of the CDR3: TGTGCCAGTTCGCCTTGGGAGTCCAATGAGCAGTTCTTC. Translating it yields CASSPWESNEQFF.

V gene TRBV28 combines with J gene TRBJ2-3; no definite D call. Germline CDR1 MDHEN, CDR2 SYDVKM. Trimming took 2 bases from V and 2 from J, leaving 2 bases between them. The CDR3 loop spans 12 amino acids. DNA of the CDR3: TGTGCCAGCAGTTTACACACAGATACGCAGTATTTT. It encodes CASSLHTDTQYF.

The CDR3 DNA follows: TGTGCCAGCAGCGGACAGGGGTGGAATGGCTACACCTTC. Amino acids: CASSGQGWNGYTF. The chain has TRBV7-6 and TRBJ1-2; TRBD1 matches 9 bases. CDR3 length: 13 residues. After removal of 5 bases from V and 6 bases from J, the junction contained 4 bases not matched to a gene. Germline CDR1 reads SGHVS; CDR2 reads FNYEAQ.

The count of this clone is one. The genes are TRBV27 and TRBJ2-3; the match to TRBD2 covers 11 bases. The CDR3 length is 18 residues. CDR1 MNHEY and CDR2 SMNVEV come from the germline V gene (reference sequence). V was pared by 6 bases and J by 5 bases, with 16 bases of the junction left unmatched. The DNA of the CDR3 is TGTGCCAGCAGGACTATCTTAGCGGGAGGGGGAACGGAAGATACGCAGTATTTT. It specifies CASRTILAGGGTEDTQYF.

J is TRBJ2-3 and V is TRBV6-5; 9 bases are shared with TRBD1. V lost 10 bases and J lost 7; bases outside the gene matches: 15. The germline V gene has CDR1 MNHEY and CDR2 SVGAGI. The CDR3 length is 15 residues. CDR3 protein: CATQNRGPIYYTQYF. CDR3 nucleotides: TGTGCCACCCAAAACAGGGGGCCGATATACTATACGCAGTATTTT.

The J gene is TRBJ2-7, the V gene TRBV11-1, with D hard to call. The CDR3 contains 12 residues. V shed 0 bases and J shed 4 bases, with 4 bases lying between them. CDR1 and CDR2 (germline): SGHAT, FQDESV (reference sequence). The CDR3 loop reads CASSLAQYEQYF. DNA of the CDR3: TGTGCCAGCAGCTTAGCCCAATACGAGCAGTACTTC.

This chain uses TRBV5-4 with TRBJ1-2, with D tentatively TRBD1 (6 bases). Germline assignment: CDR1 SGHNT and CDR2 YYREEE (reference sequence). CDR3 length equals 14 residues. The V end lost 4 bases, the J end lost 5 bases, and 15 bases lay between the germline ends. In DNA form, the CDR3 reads TGTGCCAGCAGCCAAGATGGGGGCTATTATGGCTACACCTTC. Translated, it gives CASSQDGGYYGYTF.

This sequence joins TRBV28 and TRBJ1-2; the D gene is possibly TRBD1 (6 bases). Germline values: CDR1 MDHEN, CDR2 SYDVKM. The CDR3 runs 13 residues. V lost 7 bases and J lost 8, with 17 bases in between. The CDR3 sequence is CASTQRGGGGYTF. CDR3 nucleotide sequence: TGTGCCAGCACCCAGCGGGGGGGCGGCGGCTACACCTTC.

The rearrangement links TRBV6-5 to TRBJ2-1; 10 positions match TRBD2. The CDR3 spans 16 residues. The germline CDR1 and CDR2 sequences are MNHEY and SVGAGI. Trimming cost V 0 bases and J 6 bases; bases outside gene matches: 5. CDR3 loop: CASSYSPSGGRNEQFF. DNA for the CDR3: TGTGCCAGCAGTTACTCGCCTAGCGGGGGACGCAATGAGCAGTTCTTC.

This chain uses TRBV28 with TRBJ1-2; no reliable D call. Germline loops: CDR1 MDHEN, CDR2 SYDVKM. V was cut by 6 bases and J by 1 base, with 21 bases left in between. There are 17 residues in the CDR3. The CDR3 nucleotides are TGTGCCAGCAGGAATCTGAAGGGCGGCGAGATTAACTATGGCTACACCTTC. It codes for CASRNLKGGEINYGYTF.

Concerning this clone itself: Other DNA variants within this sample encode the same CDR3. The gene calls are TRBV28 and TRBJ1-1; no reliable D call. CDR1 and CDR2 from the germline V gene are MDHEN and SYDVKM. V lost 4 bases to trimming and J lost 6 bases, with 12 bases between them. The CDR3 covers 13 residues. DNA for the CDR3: TGTGCCAGCAGTTCGGGCTCAAGCCCTGAAGCTTTCTTT. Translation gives CASSSGSSPEAFF. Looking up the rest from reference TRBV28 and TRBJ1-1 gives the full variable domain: DVKVTQSSRYLVKRTGEKVFLECVQDMDHENMFWYRQDPGLGLRLIYFSYDVKMKEKGDIPEGYSVSREKKERFSLILESASTNQTSMYLCASSSGSSPEAFFGQGTRLTVV.

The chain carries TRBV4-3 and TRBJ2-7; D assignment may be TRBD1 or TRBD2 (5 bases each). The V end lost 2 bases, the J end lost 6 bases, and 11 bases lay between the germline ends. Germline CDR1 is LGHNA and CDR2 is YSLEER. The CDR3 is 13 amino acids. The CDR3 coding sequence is TGCGCCAGCAGCCAATACCGGGGCGGCGAGCAGTACTTC. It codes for CASSQYRGGEQYF.